The following is a T cell receptor (beta chain) sequence with its context. No cognate antigen has been identified for it. Per-nucleotide qualities are absent, and no much larger clonotype sits a single base away. In the ViraFEST assay, PBMC were stimulated with viral peptide pools, and TCR sequencing was then used to find antigen-specific CD4+ T cell clonotypes based on their expansion. After approximately 11 days of culture, CD4+ T cells were isolated with the EasySep CD4+ T cell isolation kit. Negative nucleocapsid antibody results before and after vaccination confirmed that the healthy vaccine recipients had no prior SARS-CoV-2 infection. Some 2 million PBMC per well were cultured with 8.5 to 10 ug/ml peptides in IMDM containing approximately 4.7% human AB serum, 8.5 to 10 IU/ml IL-2 and gentamicin. On days 3 and 7, half of the culture medium was replaced with fresh IL-2-containing medium. Unless otherwise noted, each peptide stimulation condition was cultured in triplicate wells. Using Ficoll-Paque Plus gradient centrifugation, PBMC were separated from whole blood and then either used fresh or cryopreserved at -140C. The overlapping peptide pools covered the spike proteins of SARS-CoV-2 and of the common cold coronaviruses HCoV-NL63, HCoV-OC43 and HCoV-229E. Genomic DNA was extracted from cultured CD4+ T cells with the QIAamp micro DNA kit.

Library creation used the immunoSEQ multiplex PCR assay. TCR beta CDR3 sequencing was performed on DNA from the cultured, isolated CD4+ T cells. The authors' pipeline ran thus. Non-productive TCR sequences were removed and reads were trimmed to the CDR3 region, keeping CDR3s of at least 7 amino acids. The MANAFEST web app was used to pick out antigen-specific clonotypes by comparing their expansion in peptide wells with that in reference cultures. To be called positive, a clone needed expansion at FDR<0.05 compared with the reference and with all other wells, an odds ratio greater than 5, and a frequency greater than 0.1% in two replicate wells. A clonotype was defined as cross-reactive if the clonotype was significantly expanded both in SARS-CoV-2 spike wells and in at least one common cold coronavirus spike condition. CDR3 similarity was assessed by Levenshtein distance with the stringdist R package, and unrooted trees were built with ape in R 3.6.1. Entries here come from immuneACCESS through TCRdb and include only in-frame sequences with V and J called. Some clones fail to appear in such tables; in the studies checked, an unresolved V gene covers under half of the shortfall, and the cause of the remainder is unknown. V and J calls plus clone size are reproduced from that table; the DNA served to infer D and trimming. In this sample the table shows roughly 63,000 clones, about 80% of which occur a single time. About 3.5% of the sample goes to the ten largest clones.

This specimen belongs to a study of vaccination effects on CD4 cells after COVID-19 (dated by TCRdb to 2022 to 2024). Looking at the study overall: Two doses of either the BNT162b2 or the mRNA-1273 mRNA SARS-CoV-2 vaccine were administered to participants. In both COVID-19 convalescent patients and infection-naive vaccine recipients, the study compared SARS-CoV-2 spike-specific CD4+ TCR repertoires from before mRNA vaccination with those from after it. A total of 10 COVID-19 convalescent patients and several SARS-CoV-2-naive healthy vaccine recipients were included in the full study. Cultures from other donors in the study were sequenced with the Oncomine TCR Beta short-read assay on an Illumina iSeq 100.

The investigation overall reported the following: In healthy vaccine recipients, vaccine-induced clones were almost all SARS-CoV-2 mono-reactive, with only 1 of 255 being cross-reactive with common cold coronaviruses. Both infection-induced and vaccine-induced clones contracted markedly at late post-vaccination timepoints, which is consistent with waning T cell responses. The study was limited by a small number of convalescent patients, and early post-infection timepoints were lacking.

The receptor comes from a human donor who received a COVID-19 vaccine. Sequenced here: CD4+ T cells from PBMCs cultured with HCoV-OC43 spike peptides, sampled before COVID-19 vaccination. The sample's cell subset or site, from its label and the paper: HCoV-OC43 spike overlapping peptide pool stimulation.

The CDR3 corresponds to CSAMTGGSAGNTIYF. The nucleotide sequence is given as TGCAGCGCCATGACAGGGGGCTCTGCTGGAAACACCATATATTTT. The chain is assembled from TRBV29-1 and TRBJ1-3, with 10 middle bases fitting TRBD1. The cysteine opens and the phenylalanine closes a CDR3 of 15 amino acids. Of the read, only the CDR3 DNA is kept; its 45 bases are in frame from base 1. Sequences SQVTM (CDR1) and ANQGSEA (CDR2) are obtained from the germline V gene. V lost 7 bases and J lost 2 bases, and the count of bases not matched to a germline gene is 8.